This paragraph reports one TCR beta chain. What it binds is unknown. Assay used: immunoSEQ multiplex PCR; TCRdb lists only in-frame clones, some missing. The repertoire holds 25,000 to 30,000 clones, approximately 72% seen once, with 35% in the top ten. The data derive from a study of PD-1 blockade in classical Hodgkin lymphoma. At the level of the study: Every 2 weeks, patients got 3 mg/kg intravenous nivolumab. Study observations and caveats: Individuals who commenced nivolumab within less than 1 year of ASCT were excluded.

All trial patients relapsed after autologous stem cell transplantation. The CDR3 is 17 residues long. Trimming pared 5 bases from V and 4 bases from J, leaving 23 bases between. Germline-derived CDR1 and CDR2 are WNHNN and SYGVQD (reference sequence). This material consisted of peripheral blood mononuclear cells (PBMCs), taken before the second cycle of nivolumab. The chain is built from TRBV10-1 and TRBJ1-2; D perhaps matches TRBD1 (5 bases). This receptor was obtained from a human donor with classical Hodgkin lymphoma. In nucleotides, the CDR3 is TGCGCCAGCAGTAAATCTGGCGGGCAGGGATCTTTCTATGGCTACACCTTC. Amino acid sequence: CASSKSGGQGSFYGYTF.